This T cell receptor beta chain was captured by sequencing in a study of blood T cell repertoires in COVID-19. Study background: Some COVID-19 samples were acute and others convalescent; all came from the United States, Italy and Spain.

Study processing details: Reference gene primer amplification yielded estimated nucleated cell counts. The repertoire was sequenced with immunoSEQ multiplex PCR; TCRdb's copy has only in-frame clones and lacks some. Clonal size and the V and J genes are those of that table, whereas D and trimming came from the DNA. The sample lists around 270,000 clones, around 82% occurring once. CDR3 length: 14 amino acids. Germline V gene data show CDR1 as SNHLY and CDR2 as FYNNEI. V lost 6 bases and J lost 4; bases outside the gene matches: 3. Patients at the Seattle site were enrolled during active infection and followed longitudinally.

The material sequenced was peripheral blood. This chain uses TRBV2 with TRBJ1-4, with 9 bases lining up with TRBD1. The clonotype comes from a human donor with COVID-19, enrolled during active disease. The donor label of this sample is uncertain. The CDR3 nucleotides read TGTGCCAGCAGGGGGGGACAGGGTAATGAAAAACTGTTTTTT. This encodes CASRGGQGNEKLFF.